A single sample is the source of the 25 T cell receptor beta chains below, sequenced in a study of cytomegalovirus exposure and HLA in healthy donors (dated by TCRdb to 2016 to 2017). Library preparation employed the immunoSEQ multiplex PCR assay. The multiplex PCR relied on a mix of 60 forward primers for TCR Vbeta segments and 13 reverse primers for TCR Jbeta segments. TCRdb limited this immuneACCESS table to in-frame rearrangements with V and J called. A share of clones is missing; checked studies link under half to unresolved V genes, and the rest is unexplained. The sample contains some 98,000 clones, about four fifths of them found a single time. About 8% of the sample is taken by the ten largest. The sample consisted of PBMCs. The receptors here all came from a human donor in good health.

The chain carries TRBV15 and TRBJ2-2; 7 bases fit TRBD2. V was pared by 0 bases and J by 6 bases, with 7 bases of the junction left unmatched. Germline V gene data show CDR1 as LNHNV and CDR2 as YYDKDF (reference sequence). There are 16 residues in the CDR3. The CDR3 is CATSREGLAASGELFF. CDR3 nucleotide sequence: TGTGCCACCAGCAGAGAAGGTCTAGCGGCCTCCGGGGAGCTGTTTTTT.

This clone was seen at least ten times. The chain employs TRBV10-1 and TRBJ2-7, with 10 bases matching TRBD2. The CDR3 has 14 residues. V was pared by 0 bases and J by 5 bases, with 1 base of the junction left unmatched. Germline loops: CDR1 WNHNN, CDR2 SYGVQD (reference sequence). Here the CDR3 reads CASSESLAGDEQYF. CDR3 DNA sequence: TGCGCCAGCAGTGAGTCGCTAGCGGGAGACGAGCAGTACTTC.

J is TRBJ1-1 and V is TRBV7-6; D perhaps matches TRBD1 (6 bases). Trimming took off 1 base at V and 1 base at J, with 10 bases between the two ends. The CDR3 contains 15 residues. Germline V gives CDR1 SGHVS, CDR2 FNYEAQ. The CDR3 region is CASSLEAGENTEAFF. DNA of the CDR3: TGTGCCAGCAGCTTAGAGGCAGGGGAGAACACTGAAGCTTTCTTT.

The rearrangement joins TRBV30 to TRBJ1-4; D ambiguous. This CDR3 has 14 residues. V lost 0 bases to trimming and J lost 4 bases, with 9 bases between them. Germline CDR1 is GTSNPN and CDR2 is SVGIG (reference sequence). The CDR3 loop reads CAWSVPGINEKLFF. The CDR3 bases are TGTGCCTGGAGTGTACCCGGGATTAATGAAAAACTGTTTTTT.

The chain couples TRBV7-2 to TRBJ2-5; the D gene is possibly TRBD1 (6 bases). Trimming shortened V by 5 bases and J by 7 bases, and 17 bases separated the two germline ends. The CDR3 has 14 residues. Germline CDR1 SGHTA, CDR2 FQGNSA. CDR3 amino acids: CASSQTGPRGTQYF. The DNA for the CDR3 is TGTGCCAGCAGCCAAACCGGCCCCAGGGGGACCCAGTACTTC.

This clone was seen a single time. The J gene is TRBJ2-5, the V gene TRBV6-6, with 8 nucleotides matching TRBD2. This CDR3 spans 14 amino acids. With V trimmed by 7 bases and J by 1 base, 5 bases remained unmatched. Germline CDR1 and CDR2: MNHNY and SVGAGI (reference sequence). CDR3 in amino acids: CASKRGGSQETQYF. DNA for the CDR3: TGTGCCAGCAAACGGGGGGGGAGCCAAGAGACCCAGTACTTC.

This clone was counted a few times. Sequence at one end of the junction differs from germline and may be a read error. The gene calls are TRBV7-9 and TRBJ2-3, with D perhaps TRBD2 (5 bases). The CDR3 totals 13 residues. CDR1 SEHNR and CDR2 FQNEAQ come from the germline V gene (reference sequence). For the CDR3, the DNA is TGTTCCAGCAGCTTAGATGGAGGAGATACGCAGTATTTT. Translating gives CSSSLDGGDTQYF.

Concerning this clone: At one of its ends the junction is not consistent with the germline gene, which may arise from a read error. Other nucleotide sequences from this sample produce the same CDR3. The V and J genes are TRBV12-5 and TRBJ1-1, with unresolved D. Germline V gene lookup returns CDR1 LGHNT and CDR2 FRNRAP. CDR3 length: 14 residues. The CDR3 here is CASGSDTVNTEAFF. In DNA form, the CDR3 reads TGTGCTAGCGGTTCTGATACAGTGAACACTGAAGCTTTCTTT.

This chain links TRBV30 with TRBJ2-1, with a weak D call TRBD1 (6 bases). The CDR3 runs to 15 residues. Germline loops: CDR1 GTSNPN, CDR2 SVGIG (reference sequence). The ends were cut back, 0 bases at V and 2 bases at J, with 11 bases in the middle. Here the CDR3 DNA reads TGTGCCTGGAGTGTAGGGCAGGGGACCTACAATGAGCAGTTCTTC. Protein: CAWSVGQGTYNEQFF.

This chain uses TRBV10-3 with TRBJ2-1; TRBD1 might be the D (5 bases). Germline V gene data show CDR1 as ENHRY and CDR2 as SYGVKD. V lost 4 bases, J lost 8 bases, and 15 bases lay in between. The CDR3 has 14 amino acids. The CDR3 DNA follows: TGTGCCATCAGTGCCAATGTCAGGGCCGATGAGCAGTTCTTC. Amino acid sequence: CAISANVRADEQFF.

V is TRBV30 and J is TRBJ1-1; D gene uncertain. V was clipped by 5 bases and J by 5 bases, with 6 bases between them. From germline, CDR1 is GTSNPN and CDR2 SVGIG (reference sequence). The CDR3 is 10 amino acids. The CDR3 sequence is CAWANTEAFF. Written as DNA, the CDR3 is TGTGCCTGGGCTAATACTGAAGCTTTCTTT.

The chain carries TRBV18 and TRBJ1-2, with 11 bases matching TRBD1. The CDR3 totals 15 residues. The trim removed 5 bases at V and 2 bases at J, leaving 4 bases unmatched. Germline CDR1 is KGHSH and CDR2 is LQKENI. The CDR3 loop is CASSMGQGGNYGYTF. The CDR3 region has the DNA TGTGCCAGCTCAATGGGACAGGGGGGCAACTATGGCTACACCTTC. Filled out from reference TRBV18 and TRBJ1-2, the complete variable domain reads NAGVMQNPRHLVRRRGQEARLRCSPMKGHSHVYWYRQLPEEGLKFMVYLQKENIIDESGMPKERFSAEFPKEGPSILRIQQVVRGDSAAYFCASSMGQGGNYGYTFGSGTRLTVV.

This clone was observed once. J is TRBJ2-7 and V is TRBV14; D is perhaps TRBD2 (6 bases). This CDR3 is 12 amino acids long. Between the trimmed V and J ends, which lost 4 bases and 3 bases, there was a span of 7 bases. Per the germline V gene, CDR1 is SGHDN and CDR2 is FVKESK. The CDR3 is CASSRGVYEQYF. CDR3 DNA: TGTGCCAGCAGCCGGGGGGTCTACGAGCAGTACTTC.

V and J are TRBV6-6 and TRBJ1-1; TRBD1 aligns across 10 bases. After removal of 7 bases from V and 7 bases from J, the junction contained 6 bases not matched to a gene. Germline V gene lookup returns CDR1 MNHNY and CDR2 SVGAGI (reference sequence). This CDR3 is built from 13 residues. The CDR3 nucleotides are TGTGCCAGCACCCCGACAGGGGGCAGTGAAGCTTTCTTT. It yields the protein CASTPTGGSEAFF.

The chain joins TRBV19 to TRBJ1-2; D unclear. Germline lookup yields CDR1 LNHDA and CDR2 SQIVND (reference sequence). CDR3 length equals 11 residues. CDR3 sequence (DNA): TGTGGTTCAGGCCTGAACTATGGCTACACCTTC. The encoded protein is CGSGLNYGYTF.

The V and J genes are TRBV18 and TRBJ2-1, with 8 bases lining up with TRBD1. V was clipped by 2 bases and J by 6 bases; unmatched bases: 9. This CDR3 has 16 residues. CDR1 is KGHSH and CDR2 is LQKENI in the germline V gene. As DNA, the CDR3 is TGTGCCAGCTCACCATCCGTGACAGGGGCGCTCAATGAGCAGTTCTTC. Its translation is CASSPSVTGALNEQFF.

V and J are TRBV5-4 and TRBJ2-4, with 11 bases lining up with TRBD2. V gave up 3 bases and J gave up 9 bases; unmatched junction bases: 14. Germline V lookup: CDR1 SGHNT, CDR2 YYREEE (reference sequence). The CDR3 is 17 residues long. In DNA form, the CDR3 reads TGTGCCAGCAGCTCCCGAGGAGGTCTAGCGGGAGGAGGCATTCAGTACTTC. Translated: CASSSRGGLAGGGIQYF.

Written as DNA, the CDR3 is TGTGCCAGCAGCTTAGCGTCGGGGGGCTCTTCTGAAGCTTTCTTT. Translation: CASSLASGGSSEAFF. The chain joins TRBV11-2 to TRBJ1-1, with a possible D match to TRBD1 (6 bases). Per germline, CDR1 SGHAT and CDR2 FQNNGV. Trimming took off 1 base at V and 6 bases at J, with 15 bases between the two ends. The length of the CDR3 is 15 residues.

This clone appeared once. The chain joins TRBV5-1 to TRBJ1-1; TRBD1 agrees at 9 bases. The germline gives CDR1 SGHRS, CDR2 YFSETQ. The CDR3 is 13 residues long. Trimming took 3 bases from V and 7 from J; bases not matched to a gene: 4. The CDR3 DNA is TGCGCCAGCAGCTCCGGGACAGGGCGTGAAGCTTTCTTT. Encoded protein: CASSSGTGREAFF.

This chain links TRBV19 with TRBJ1-2, with 8 positions matching TRBD1. Per the germline V gene, CDR1 is LNHDA and CDR2 is SQIVND (reference sequence). The trim removed 6 bases at V and 3 bases at J, leaving 6 bases unmatched. CDR3 length: 14 amino acids. CDR3 in amino acids: CASSLPGGDYGYTF. CDR3 coding DNA: TGTGCCAGTAGCCTCCCAGGGGGCGACTATGGCTACACCTTC.

The chain uses TRBV9 and TRBJ1-3; D may be TRBD1 (6 bases). V was shortened by 4 bases and J by 0 bases, with 11 bases between the two germline ends. The CDR3 runs to 15 residues. Germline assignment: CDR1 SGDLS and CDR2 YYNGEE. The CDR3 loop is CASSRDTLSGNTIYF. The CDR3 DNA sequence: TGTGCCAGCAGCCGGGACACTCTCTCTGGAAACACCATATATTTT.

This clone was recorded only once. This chain uses TRBV5-1 with TRBJ2-5; tentatively, D is TRBD1 (5 bases). V was trimmed by 0 bases and J by 3 bases, leaving 9 bases between them. CDR1 and CDR2 from the germline V gene are SGHRS and YFSETQ. This CDR3 has 14 amino acids. CDR3 region: CASSLVGAEETQYF. CDR3 nucleotides: TGCGCCAGCAGCTTGGTAGGGGCCGAAGAGACCCAGTACTTC.

The genes are TRBV4-3 and TRBJ1-1; a weak D match, TRBD1 (5 bases). V dropped 3 bases and J dropped 5 bases, with 16 bases sitting between them. Germline CDR1 is LGHNA and CDR2 is YSLEER. This CDR3 spans 15 amino acids. The CDR3 loop is CASSHQGRGRTEAFF. The CDR3 nucleotides read TGCGCCAGCAGCCACCAAGGACGGGGGAGGACTGAAGCTTTCTTT.

The CDR3 region has the DNA TGCGCCAGCAGCTTGTCGGCAGGGACGAACACCGGGGAGCTGTTTTTT. As protein: CASSLSAGTNTGELFF. The chain recombines TRBV5-1 with TRBJ2-2; a possible D gene is TRBD1 (5 bases). Trimming stripped 1 base from V and 0 bases from J, with 10 bases between. There are 16 residues in the CDR3. Germline loops: CDR1 SGHRS, CDR2 YFSETQ.

The sample holds one count of this clone. The chain has TRBV2 and TRBJ2-5; tentatively, D is TRBD2 (5 bases). Germline loops: CDR1 SNHLY, CDR2 FYNNEI. The length of the CDR3 is 17 residues. Trimming shortened V by 4 bases and J by 0 bases, and 18 bases separated the two germline ends. CDR3 nucleotide sequence: TGTGCCAGCAGTGGGATGGAGGCAGGAGTTTACCAAGAGACCCAGTACTTC. Protein: CASSGMEAGVYQETQYF.